This entry lists 8 T cell receptor beta chains sequenced from one sample in a study of blood T cell repertoires in COVID-19. Here immunoSEQ multiplex PCR was the method, and the copy in TCRdb shows in-frame clones only, minus some. The data show some 50,000 clones, 70% to 90% seen once. The sequencing sample was made of peripheral blood. The source is a human donor in a cohort sampled during active COVID-19. The donor label of this sample is uncertain.

The rearrangement uses TRBV19 and TRBJ1-4, with 7 bases identical to TRBD1. The CDR3 extends over 14 amino acids. Trimming at V came to 4 bases and at J to 3 bases, leaving 2 bases not matched to a gene. CDR1 is LNHDA, CDR2 SQIVND, per germline (reference sequence). The CDR3 spells CASSSRGSNEKLFF. CDR3 in DNA: TGTGCCAGTAGTAGCAGGGGGTCTAATGAAAAACTGTTTTTT.

The chain joins TRBV2 to TRBJ2-7, with D possibly being TRBD2 (5 bases). Trimming took off 7 bases at V and 7 bases at J, with 23 bases between the two ends. CDR3 length equals 15 residues. Germline CDR1 SNHLY, CDR2 FYNNEI. Written as DNA, the CDR3 is TGTGCCAGCACCGACGGTCGGGTTGCTCCGGGGGAGCAGTACTTC. Amino acid sequence: CASTDGRVAPGEQYF.

V usage is TRBV6-5 and J usage is TRBJ1-3; D is ambiguous. The germline CDR1 and CDR2 sequences are MNHEY and SVGAGI. The ends were cut back, 0 bases at V and 4 bases at J, with 4 bases in the middle. The CDR3 covers 13 residues. CDR3 sequence: CASSYSRGNTIYF. CDR3 sequence (DNA): TGTGCCAGCAGTTACTCCAGAGGAAACACCATATATTTT.

This clone was recorded once. The chain links TRBV6-6 to TRBJ2-2; D is uncertain. Germline loops: CDR1 MNHNY, CDR2 SVGAGI (reference sequence). Trimming shortened V by 3 bases and J by 4 bases, and 6 bases separated the two germline ends. CDR3 size: 13 residues. In DNA form, the CDR3 reads TGTGCCAGCAGTTATGGGCTCACCGGGGAGCTGTTTTTT. Encoded protein: CASSYGLTGELFF.

The genes are TRBV6-5 and TRBJ2-3; D not resolved. The CDR3 covers 15 residues. Germline V gives CDR1 MNHEY, CDR2 SVGAGI. Trimming stripped 2 bases from V and 0 bases from J, with 9 bases between. CDR3 sequence: CASSYVGPSTDTQYF. For the CDR3, the DNA is TGTGCCAGCAGTTACGTGGGCCCAAGCACAGATACGCAGTATTTT.

The chain links TRBV10-3 to TRBJ2-5; TRBD2 matches at 8 bases. Trimming removed 11 bases from V and 4 bases from J; junction bases left unmatched: 18. In germline, CDR1 is ENHRY, CDR2 SYGVKD. This CDR3 is 16 amino acids long. CDR3 nucleotide sequence: TGTGCCTCTAACGGGCAGGCGACTAGCGTCCCAGAGACCCAGTACTTC. Amino acids: CASNGQATSVPETQYF.

The chain is built from TRBV11-2 and TRBJ2-4; D perhaps matches TRBD2 (7 bases). V was trimmed by 4 bases and J by 6 bases, leaving 10 bases between them. Germline CDR1 reads SGHAT; CDR2 reads FQNNGV. There are 13 residues in the CDR3. CDR3 residues: CASSWEGGNIQYF. The CDR3 DNA follows: TGTGCCAGCAGCTGGGAGGGGGGAAACATTCAGTACTTC.

V gene TRBV4-3 combines with J gene TRBJ1-4; D unresolved. Trimming cost V 1 base and J 3 bases, with 9 bases left between them. The CDR3 contains 15 residues. The germline V gene has CDR1 LGHNA and CDR2 YSLEER. CDR3 sequence reads: CASSQGGEANEKLFF. CDR3 coding DNA: TGCGCCAGCAGCCAAGGTGGGGAGGCTAATGAAAAACTGTTTTTT.